The clone carrying this T cell receptor (beta chain) was seen only once. Its antigen is unknown. These data originate in a study of T cell repertoires in cytomegalovirus infection. Study-level information: In public TCR beta signatures, there were indications of both CMV infection and matching HLA type. Points from the study as a whole: HLA-C-restricted, CMV-specific TCR beta clonotypes were dominant ex vivo. Individuals carrying CMV plus the relevant HLA were identified by cumulative frequency of public TCR beta families.

The CDR3 consists of 15 residues. CDR1 is LNHNV, CDR2 YYDKDF, per germline (reference sequence). V shed 0 bases and J shed 2 bases, with 7 bases lying between them. TCRdb reanalysed the reads using MiXCR and keeps one entry per CDR3 protein. Here the sample spans fewer than 550,000 distinct CDR3 sequences, approximately 30% being singletons. The V and J genes are TRBV15 and TRBJ2-2; D unclear. This sequence originates from a human donor in good health (CMV status not recorded). Some clones in this sample may be carry-over from other donors' samples. What was sequenced was PBMCs. The CDR3 spells CATSRDLVNTGELFF. The CDR3, as DNA: TGTGCCACCAGCAGAGATCTAGTTAACACCGGGGAGCTGTTTTTT.